The 13 T cell receptor beta chains listed next were all sequenced from one sample in a study of blood T cell repertoires in COVID-19. This table comes from immunoSEQ multiplex PCR, and its TCRdb copy is limited to in-frame clones, with some not included. The sample has 330,000 or so clones; roughly nine tenths are singletons. Material for sequencing was peripheral blood. These receptors were collected from a woman aged 60-70 years with COVID-19, enrolled during active disease.

The chain combines TRBV18 with TRBJ1-1, with D possibly TRBD1 on 5 matching bases. In germline, CDR1 is KGHSH, CDR2 LQKENI. V was clipped by 6 bases and J by 4 bases, with 15 bases between them. There are 14 residues in the CDR3. DNA for the CDR3: TGTGCCAGCTCTGTGGTAGGCGGGGGCACTGAAGCTTTCTTT. Encoded protein: CASSVVGGGTEAFF.

The chain uses TRBV7-9 and TRBJ1-6, with 9 bases that match TRBD1. This CDR3 is 15 amino acids long. The V segment lost 8 bases and the J segment 8 bases; nucleotides outside the gene matches: 10. Germline CDR1 SEHNR, CDR2 FQNEAQ (reference sequence). As DNA, the CDR3 is TGTGCCAGCTCCCGGGGACAGGGTTTGTATTCACCCCTCCACTTT. This gives the protein CASSRGQGLYSPLHF.

The chain couples TRBV4-1 to TRBJ1-2, with D possibly TRBD1 on 6 matching bases. The V end lost 2 bases, the J end lost 4 bases, and 14 bases lay between the germline ends. This CDR3 region has 15 residues. The germline gives CDR1 MGHRA, CDR2 YSYEKL. This CDR3 reads CASSQMSTGIYGYTF. Written as DNA, the CDR3 is TGCGCCAGCAGCCAAATGAGTACAGGGATCTATGGCTACACCTTC.

CDR3 loop: CASSTRQGGGYGYTF. As DNA, the CDR3 is TGTGCCAGCAGCACCCGACAGGGAGGTGGCTATGGCTACACCTTC. The chain joins TRBV7-2 to TRBJ1-2, with 7 nucleotides matching TRBD1. CDR1 and CDR2 (germline): SGHTA, FQGNSA. The CDR3 has 15 residues. V shed 5 bases, J shed 4 bases, and the junction held 10 bases outside the gene matches.

The chain couples TRBV18 to TRBJ2-7, with 9 bases fitting TRBD1. CDR1 is KGHSH, CDR2 LQKENI, per germline. The CDR3 covers 16 residues. V lost 5 bases to trimming and J lost 4 bases; unmatched junction nucleotides: 12. The CDR3 here is CASSNVGQGTSYEQYF. The CDR3 bases are TGTGCCAGCTCAAACGTCGGACAGGGGACCTCTTACGAGCAGTACTTC. The full variable domain, rest sourced from reference TRBV18 and TRBJ2-7, is NAGVMQNPRHLVRRRGQEARLRCSPMKGHSHVYWYRQLPEEGLKFMVYLQKENIIDESGMPKERFSAEFPKEGPSILRIQQVVRGDSAAYFCASSNVGQGTSYEQYFGPGTRLTVT.

The chain carries TRBV4-1 and TRBJ1-4; 8 bases fit TRBD1. Trimming cost V 1 base and J 7 bases; bases outside gene matches: 8. CDR1 MGHRA and CDR2 YSYEKL come from the germline V gene. The CDR3 is made up of 16 amino acids. CDR3 in DNA: TGCGCCAGCAGCCAAGGACAGGGGCGGAATCGTGAAAAACTGTTTTTT. This translates into CASSQGQGRNREKLFF.

The gene calls are TRBV6-4 and TRBJ2-3; TRBD2 matches at 12 bases. Germline V gene sequence: CDR1 MRHNA, CDR2 SNTAGT. The CDR3 loop spans 15 amino acids. The junction had 3 bases not matched to a gene; V was cut back by 6 bases and J by 2 bases. CDR3 in DNA: TGTGCCAGCAGAAGACTAGCGGGAGCCACAGATACGCAGTATTTT. Translated, it gives CASRRLAGATDTQYF.

This sequence joins TRBV18 and TRBJ1-6; no clear D gene. This CDR3 region has 15 residues. The V gene lost 4 bases and the J gene lost 7 bases, with 14 bases spanning the gap. Looked up from germline, CDR1 is KGHSH and CDR2 is LQKENI. CDR3 residues: CASSQVEYFNSPLHF. In nucleotides, the CDR3 is TGTGCCAGCTCACAAGTCGAGTATTTCAATTCACCCCTCCACTTT.

This chain connects TRBV4-2 to TRBJ1-2; perhaps TRBD1 as D (5 bases). The germline V gene encodes CDR1 LGHNA and CDR2 YNFKEQ. CDR3 size: 14 residues. Trimming removed 7 bases at V and 0 bases at J, with 12 bases between. The CDR3 DNA reads as TGTGCCAGCACCTTGGGGGGAGCTAACTATGGCTACACCTTC. Translated, it gives CASTLGGANYGYTF.

The CDR3 DNA reads as TGTGCCAGCAGCCTAACAGGGAATAGCAATCAGCCCCAGCATTTT. It yields the protein CASSLTGNSNQPQHF. The rearrangement uses TRBV4-2 and TRBJ1-5; perhaps TRBD1 as D (6 bases). V lost 4 bases and J lost 0, with 10 bases in between. The CDR3 covers 15 residues. The V gene's germline CDR1 is LGHNA and CDR2 YNFKEQ.

The rearrangement uses TRBV4-1 and TRBJ1-5; D unclear. Trimming took 0 bases from V and 6 from J, leaving 12 bases between them. The CDR3 loop spans 15 amino acids. Germline lookup yields CDR1 MGHRA and CDR2 YSYEKL. In DNA, the CDR3 is TGCGCCAGCAGCCAAGATCATACCGCGGGTCAGCCCCAGCATTTT. Its translation is CASSQDHTAGQPQHF.

The rearrangement uses TRBV9 and TRBJ2-1; no clear D gene. Per germline, CDR1 SGDLS and CDR2 YYNGEE. CDR3 size: 14 residues. V was trimmed by 0 bases and J by 7 bases, leaving 11 bases between them. The CDR3 DNA is TGTGCCAGCAGCGTAGCCCCCATCGGGAATGAGCAGTTCTTC. The encoded protein is CASSVAPIGNEQFF.

This clone was detected once. The V and J genes are TRBV5-6 and TRBJ1-2, with 10 bases that match TRBD1. V dropped 0 bases and J dropped 4; count of bases not matched to a gene: 3. The V gene's germline CDR1 is SGHDT and CDR2 YYEEEE. The CDR3 sequence is 15 residues long. For the CDR3, the DNA is TGTGCCAGCAGCTTGGTGACAGGGGGCGGCTATGGCTACACCTTC. Translating gives CASSLVTGGGYGYTF.